Listed below are T cell receptor beta chains from one sample, sequenced in a study of T cell repertoires in breast cancer. Each CDR3 protein is one row after TCRdb ran MiXCR on the emulsion pairing reads. This sample has fewer than 450 distinct CDR3 sequences, with less than 50% found just once. Sequences were obtained from CD8+ T cells. These receptors came from a pool of human donors with breast cancer or a healthy control (not recorded which). CDR3s include the opening cysteine and the closing phenylalanine or tryptophan. A D gene is named only where the DNA matches it firmly. Clone sizes are given selectively: once, few, many, or a class where the clone is expanded.

D gene	clone size	J gene	V gene	CDR3 protein	CDR3 DNA
.	.	TRBJ1-2	TRBV7-6	CASSSPEGQAGFYGYTF	TGTGCCAGCAGCTCCCCAGAGGGGCAGGCCGGGTTCTATGGCTACACCTTC
.	medium-sized	TRBJ2-6	TRBV7-6	CASSPDSGANVLTF	TGTGCCAGCAGCCCAGACTCTGGGGCCAACGTCCTGACTTTC
TRBD2	medium-sized	TRBJ2-1	TRBV7-2	CASSFWRGAIWNEQFF	TGTGCCAGCAGCTTTTGGCGGGGGGCTATTTGGAATGAGCAGTTCTTC
.	few	TRBJ2-3	TRBV7-6	CASSLARADGTDTQYF	TGTGCCAGCAGCTTAGCGAGGGCGGATGGCACAGATACGCAGTATTTT
TRBD2	.	TRBJ2-3	TRBV6-6	CASRLGTSGMGTDMQYF	TGTGCCAGCAGGTTGGGGACTAGCGGGATGGGGACAGATATGCAGTATTTT
.	.	TRBJ2-2	TRBV28	CASSLGGLGGELFF	TGTGCCAGCAGTTTAGGAGGGCTTGGCGGGGAGCTGTTTTTT
.	.	TRBJ2-2	TRBV27	CASRTQGNTGELFF	TGTGCCAGCAGGACGCAGGGGAACACCGGGGAGCTGTTTTTT
TRBD1	hyperexpanded	TRBJ2-7	TRBV6-1	CASSPDRARYEQYF	TGTGCCAGCAGTCCGGACAGGGCTCGGTACGAGCAGTACTTC
.	.	TRBJ2-1	TRBV6-1	CASNRRARNKEQFF	TGTGCCAGCAACAGGAGGGCCAGGAACAAGGAGCAGTTCTTC
TRBD1	.	TRBJ2-3	TRBV7-2	CASSYDRGMDTQYF	TGTGCCAGCAGCTACGACAGGGGAATGGATACGCAGTATTTT
TRBD1	.	TRBJ2-7	TRBV28	CASSFARDSSYEQYF	TGTGCCAGCAGCTTCGCTAGGGACAGCTCCTACGAGCAGTACTTC
TRBD1	.	TRBJ1-2	TRBV19	CASSRQGRGYTF	TGTGCCAGTAGTCGACAGGGTCGTGGCTACACCTTC
.	.	TRBJ1-4	TRBV7-6	CASSARKAKEKMFF	TGTGCCAGCAGCGCCCGGAAGGCTAAGGAAAAAATGTTTTTT
.	once	TRBJ2-2	TRBV7-6	CASSGKRGERFF	TGTGCCAGCAGCGGAAAGAGAGGGGAGCGGTTTTTT
TRBD1	.	TRBJ1-4	TRBV10-1	CASRADRAELFF	TGCGCCAGCAGGGCAGACAGGGCGGAACTGTTTTTT
.	.	TRBJ2-1	TRBV12-3/TRBV12-4	CASSLGVQRGMGGNEQFF	TGTGCCAGCAGTTTAGGTGTCCAGCGCGGGATGGGAGGCAATGAGCAGTTCTTC